The subject of this entry is one T cell receptor beta chain. What it binds is not known. Primers included in the PCR were 60 Vbeta and 13 Jbeta primers. Assay: immunoSEQ multiplex PCR; the TCRdb copy retains only in-frame clones and omits some. In the table there are about 130,000 clones, roughly four fifths of which are singletons. The data belong to a study of cytomegalovirus exposure and HLA in healthy donors. About the study: Caucasian-associated ancestry cluster membership applied to around 76% of approximately 420 genotyped donors. Study outcomes and limitations: Later analysis indicated greater clonal expansion among HLA-associated TCR beta chains than among equally common other chains. Many donors shared some public TCRs, even though most TCR sequences were rare. By a later analysis, the bulk of CMV-associated TCR beta chains appeared HLA-restricted.

The CDR3 is 14 residues long. Trimming cost V 1 base and J 4 bases, with 13 bases left between them. Per the germline V gene, CDR1 is GTSNPN and CDR2 is SVGIG (reference sequence). V gene TRBV30 combines with J gene TRBJ1-2; no clear D. The receptor was isolated from a boy between 2 and 15 years old in good health and CMV-seronegative. The sequencing sample was made of PBMCs. The CDR3 region has the DNA TGTGCCTGGAGTGGAGGCCGTGGAGTCTATGGCTACACCTTC. It codes for CAWSGGRGVYGYTF. Using reference TRBV30 and TRBJ1-2 for the parts outside the CDR3, the full variable domain is SQTIHQWPATLVQPVGSPLSLECTVEGTSNPNLYWYRQAAGRGLQLLFYSVGIGQISSEVPQNLSASRPQDRQFILSSKKLLLSDSGFYLCAWSGGRGVYGYTFGSGTRLTVV.